The entry below gives a single T cell receptor beta chain sequence along with its context. The antigen it binds to is not known. No base qualities exist here, and no much larger clone lies one base off it. The data are from a study of OX40 agonist ivuxolimab in advanced cancers. For context, the study as a whole: Ivuxolimab was an agonistic, fully human IgG2 monoclonal antibody directed against OX40 (CD134), a costimulatory receptor. Intravenous ivuxolimab was administered to patients every 2 weeks at six dose levels: 0.01, 0.1, 0.3, 1.5, 3 and 10 mg/kg. Of the 50 to 55 dose-escalation patients, hepatocellular carcinoma was present in around 20, melanoma in around 15, renal cell carcinoma in 9 and head and neck cancer in 9. In the dose-escalation cohort, 70% to 85% of patients were male, and the mean age was about 55 years, with a range of about 23 to 80. Prior anti-PD-1, anti-PD-L1 or anti-CTLA-4 therapy was permitted, and checkpoint inhibitors had been received by under 50% of dose-escalation patients. Three dose-escalation patients achieved partial responses, one with hepatocellular carcinoma and two with cutaneous melanoma. Peripheral TCRbeta sequencing was intended to test whether TCR sequence diversity was altered and clonal T-cell expansion was caused by ivuxolimab. The paper reports the monotherapy dose-escalation portion (N = 52 patients) of the phase I ivuxolimab trial. Broader findings and caveats from the paper: Clonal expansion of both CD4+ and CD8+ blood T cells was observed from baseline to week 6 at doses 0.1 to 3.0 mg/kg. In partial responders in the 0.1-3.0 mg/kg groups, normalized peripheral clonal expansion was found to be among the lowest, especially among CD8+ T cells. Low levels of normalized T-cell clonal expansion were also seen in some nonresponding patients. After ivuxolimab, CD8+ T cells had more expanded clones than CD4+ T cells on average. The antigen specificity of the clonally expanded peripheral T cells was not determined.

For sequencing of the TCRbeta CDR3 region, genomic DNA was extracted from the sorted cells. The immunoSEQ Assay was used to sequence the TCRbeta CDR3 regions. Imported from immuneACCESS, the table was reduced by TCRdb to in-frame sequences with V and J called. These copies leave out some clones; in studies compared against another copy, an unresolved V gene accounts for under half, and the cause of the remainder is not known. For this sample there are tens of thousands of clones; approximately 84% appear just once. The ten largest clones add up to about 26% of the sample. Patients with a history of autoimmune disease or receiving systemic immunosuppression were excluded from the trial. Peripheral blood for TCR sequencing was drawn from every dose cohort at baseline, at cycle 4 day 1 and at cycle 7 day 1. Samples came from an open-label, multicenter, first-in-human phase I dose-escalation trial of ivuxolimab. Adults with locally advanced or metastatic head and neck squamous cell, hepatocellular, melanoma or renal cell carcinoma were enrolled in the trial. Before TCR sequencing, CD4+ T cells and CD8+ T cells from peripheral blood were sorted into separate populations.

The sample was CD4+ or CD8+ T cells sorted from blood, taken in a trial of the OX40 agonist ivuxolimab. The receptor was derived from an adult with an advanced solid tumor such as melanoma, head and neck, liver or kidney cancer.

The sequenced DNA is TGTGCCAGCAGTGAGACCGGGACTAGCGGGAGCGATGAGCAGTTCTTC. Translated, it gives CASSETGTSGSDEQFF. The V and J genes are TRBV6-4 and TRBJ2-1, with 14 junctional bases fitting TRBD2. For CDR1 and CDR2, the germline V gene lists MRHNA and SNTAGT. Germline trimming amounts to 3 bases on V and 8 bases on J, with 6 as the count of junction bases outside the gene matches. The CDR3 runs 16 residues from the cysteine to the phenylalanine. The retained sequence is limited to the CDR3, 48 bases, with the frame set at the first base.